The 10 T cell receptor beta chains in this list originate from one sample, sequenced in a study of T-cell reconstitution after alpha-beta-depleted transplantation in children (dated by TCRdb to 2016 to 2017). This specimen's treatment or condition label, per the study, means: allogeneic hematopoietic cell transplantation with graft depleted of TCRalphabeta T cells and CD19 B cells. Preparation of the library involved PCR. For sequencing, an Illumina HiSeq 2500 was employed. TCR library preparation used molecular barcoding, with unique molecular identifiers applied to normalize quantification of the TCRbeta repertoire. TCRdb reworked the public reads: Q25 trimming with fastp, MiXCR clone assembly, productive beta chains retained. Under each unique CDR3 protein, matching rows form one entry showing the most common genes and DNA. The sample profile shows 250,000 to 300,000 distinct CDR3 sequences; about a tenth of them were found once. The ten largest clones represent around 7.5% of the sample.

The specimen comprised PBMCs, sampled before TCRalphabeta/CD19-depleted stem cell transplant. The receptor set was obtained from a boy under two years old with acute myeloid leukemia, due to receive a stem cell transplant.

This clonotype was counted ten times or more. This chain joins TRBV24-1 and TRBJ2-5, with TRBD2 as a possible D gene (6 bases). Germline assignment: CDR1 KGHDR and CDR2 SFDVKD. This CDR3 has 16 amino acids. With 3 bases removed from V and 3 bases from J, the gap between germline ends came to 16 bases. CDR3 sequence: CATSDAGLPREETQYF. CDR3 nucleotides: TGTGCCACCAGTGATGCGGGACTCCCGAGGGAAGAGACCCAGTACTTC.

V is TRBV12-3 or TRBV12-4 and J is TRBJ2-7; 9 bases align to TRBD1. The CDR3 contains 15 residues. V shed 5 bases and J 3 bases; nucleotides not matched to a gene: 8. As DNA, the CDR3 is TGTGCCAGCAGTCAGGGACAGGGTCCGTTCTACGAGCAGTACTTC. Translation: CASSQGQGPFYEQYF.

Comment on this clonotype: With a much larger clone just one base away, this may be a read error. The rearrangement links TRBV6-1 to TRBJ1-4, with D uncertain. V was cut by 6 bases and J by 0 bases, with 11 bases left in between. Germline CDR1 is MNHNS and CDR2 is SASEGT. The CDR3 has 15 residues. The CDR3 sequence is CASRVTEATNEKLFF. The CDR3 nucleotides are TGTGCCAGCAGAGTGACGGAGGCAACTAATGAAAAACTGTTTTTT.

There are many counts of this clonotype. The chain links TRBV5-8 to TRBJ1-1, with 9 bases fitting TRBD1. This CDR3 spans 13 amino acids. The junction had 5 bases not matched to a gene; V was cut back by 4 bases and J by 7 bases. Germline CDR1 SGHTS, CDR2 YDEGEE. CDR3: CASSLTGGVEAFF. In DNA, the CDR3 is TGTGCCAGCAGCCTGACAGGGGGAGTTGAAGCTTTCTTT. Complete variable domain (other parts from reference TRBV5-8 and TRBJ1-1): EAGVTQSPTHLIKTRGQQATLRCSPISGHTSVYWYQQALGLGLQFLLWYDEGEERNRGNFPPRFSGRQFPNYSSELNVNALELEDSALYLCASSLTGGVEAFFGQGTRLTVV.

As to this clonotype: A much larger clone is a single base away; this may be a read error. The final CDR3 position lacks the conserved phenylalanine or tryptophan, pointing to a likely read error. V is TRBV28 and J is TRBJ2-5, with unresolved D. The CDR3 runs 15 residues. Germline V gene sequence: CDR1 MDHEN, CDR2 SYDVKM. V dropped 5 bases and J dropped 5 bases, with 18 bases sitting between them. The CDR3 sequence is CASSPLNRLKETQYS. CDR3 DNA sequence: TGTGCCAGCAGTCCACTTAATAGGCTAAAGGAGACCCAGTACTCC.

Notes on this clonotype: It may be a read error: a sequence one base away is much more abundant. The chain links TRBV7-3 to TRBJ2-1, with a possible D match to TRBD2 (6 bases). Looked up from germline, CDR1 is SGHTA and CDR2 is FQGTGA. The CDR3 extends over 15 amino acids. CDR3 nucleotide sequence: TGTGCCAGCAGCCGTAGCGGAAACTCCTACAATAAGCAGTTCTTC. It is translated as CASSRSGNSYNKQFF.

The rearrangement joins TRBV12-5 to TRBJ2-2; 9 bases are shared with TRBD1. Germline V gene data show CDR1 as LGHNT and CDR2 as FRNRAP. The junction had 13 bases not matched to a gene; V was cut back by 5 bases and J by 3 bases. The CDR3 runs 18 residues. CDR3 loop: CASGRTNRGLSDTGELFF. DNA of the CDR3: TGTGCTAGTGGTCGAACAAACAGGGGGCTCAGTGACACCGGGGAGCTGTTTTTT.

The sample holds many counts of this clonotype. The chain combines TRBV7-8 with TRBJ2-1, with TRBD2 matching 10 bases. Trimming cost V 5 bases and J 2 bases; bases outside gene matches: 6. CDR1 and CDR2 (germline): SGHVS, FQNEAQ. The CDR3 consists of 16 residues. In nucleotides, the CDR3 is TGTGCCAGCAGCACCCCTAGCGGGAGAGCCTACAATGAGCAGTTCTTC. Residues: CASSTPSGRAYNEQFF.

This clonotype was found many times. The gene calls are TRBV24-1 and TRBJ2-6; D remains unclear. This CDR3 region has 16 residues. V lost 4 bases, J lost 4 bases, and 13 bases lay in between. The germline V gene has CDR1 KGHDR and CDR2 SFDVKD. The CDR3 spells CATSDPDTLGANVLTF. For the CDR3, the DNA is TGTGCCACCAGTGACCCTGACACCCTCGGGGCCAACGTCCTGACTTTC.

This clonotype was detected only a few times. This chain links TRBV18 with TRBJ2-1; 7 positions match TRBD1. Germline V gives CDR1 KGHSH, CDR2 LQKENI. V lost 4 bases, J lost 5 bases, and 5 bases stayed unmatched. The CDR3 loop spans 14 amino acids. CDR3: CASSQGAGHNEQFF. CDR3 nucleotide sequence: TGTGCCAGCTCACAGGGGGCTGGACACAATGAGCAGTTCTTC.